This T cell receptor beta chain was observed in a study of T cell changes during pregnancy in multiple sclerosis. Sequenced by immunoSEQ multiplex PCR; TCRdb stores in-frame clones only, minus some. Of tens of thousands of clones in the sample, approximately 95% were seen once. The CDR3 runs 14 residues. Germline CDR1 and CDR2: ENHRY and SYGVKD. Trimming took 6 bases from V and 1 from J; bases not matched to a gene: 5. This receptor was taken from a female donor in good health, enrolled as a control in a pregnancy study. The input for sequencing was peripheral blood, taken after pregnancy. This chain links TRBV10-3 with TRBJ1-2; 7 nucleotides match TRBD1. The CDR3: CAIRDRDGNYGYTF. The CDR3 DNA sequence: TGTGCCATCAGAGACAGGGATGGTAACTATGGCTACACCTTC.